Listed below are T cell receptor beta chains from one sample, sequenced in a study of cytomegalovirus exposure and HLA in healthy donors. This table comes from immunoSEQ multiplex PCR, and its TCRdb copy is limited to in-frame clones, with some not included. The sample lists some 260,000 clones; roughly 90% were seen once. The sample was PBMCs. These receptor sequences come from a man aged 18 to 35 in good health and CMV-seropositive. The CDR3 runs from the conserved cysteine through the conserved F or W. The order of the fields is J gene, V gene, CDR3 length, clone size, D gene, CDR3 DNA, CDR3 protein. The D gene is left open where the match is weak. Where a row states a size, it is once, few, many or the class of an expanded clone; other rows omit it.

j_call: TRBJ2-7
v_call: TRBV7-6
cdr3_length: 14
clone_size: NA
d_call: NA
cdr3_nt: TGTGCCAGCACCCCGGGACGGAACTCCTACGAGCAGTACTTC
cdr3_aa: CASTPGRNSYEQYF

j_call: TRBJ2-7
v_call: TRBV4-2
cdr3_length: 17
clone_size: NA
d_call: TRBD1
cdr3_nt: TGTGCCAGCAGCCAAGACTACAGGGGCCATAGCTCCTACGAGCAGTACTTC
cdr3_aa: CASSQDYRGHSSYEQYF

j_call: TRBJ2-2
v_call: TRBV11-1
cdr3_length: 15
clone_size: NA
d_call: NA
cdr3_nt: TGTGCCAGCAGGGTAGGAACTTTGAACACCGGGGAGCTGTTTTTT
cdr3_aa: CASRVGTLNTGELFF

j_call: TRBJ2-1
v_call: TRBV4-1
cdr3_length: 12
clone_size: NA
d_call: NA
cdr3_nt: TGCGCCAGCAGCCGGGGAGTCAATGAGCAGTTCTTC
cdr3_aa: CASSRGVNEQFF

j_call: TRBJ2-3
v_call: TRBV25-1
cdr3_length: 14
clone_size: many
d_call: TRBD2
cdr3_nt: TGTGCCAGCACCGCGGGAGCAGGTACAGATACGCAGTATTTT
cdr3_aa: CASTAGAGTDTQYF

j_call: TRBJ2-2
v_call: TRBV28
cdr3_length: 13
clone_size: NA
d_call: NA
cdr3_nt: TGTGCCAGCAGTTTTCGGAGGAACGGGGAGCTGTTTTTT
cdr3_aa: CASSFRRNGELFF

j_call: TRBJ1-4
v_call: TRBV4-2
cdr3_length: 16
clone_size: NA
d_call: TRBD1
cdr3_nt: TGTGCCAGCAGACCCCGGGACAGGGGGCTTAATGAAAAACTGTTTTTT
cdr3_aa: CASRPRDRGLNEKLFF

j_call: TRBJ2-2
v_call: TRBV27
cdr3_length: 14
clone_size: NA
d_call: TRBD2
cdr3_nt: TGTGCCAGCAGCCAAGGGACTAGGGCCGGGGAGCTGTTTTTT
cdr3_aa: CASSQGTRAGELFF

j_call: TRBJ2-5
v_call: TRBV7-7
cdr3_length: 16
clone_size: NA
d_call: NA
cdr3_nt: TGTGCCAGCAGCTCCGGTTACGGGGGTCCACCGGAGACCCAGTACTTC
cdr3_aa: CASSSGYGGPPETQYF

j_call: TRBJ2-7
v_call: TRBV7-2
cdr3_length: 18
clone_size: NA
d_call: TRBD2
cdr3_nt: TGTGCCAGCAGCTCCGTTGGACTAGCGGGAGGGCAAATCTACGAGCAGTACTTC
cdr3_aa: CASSSVGLAGGQIYEQYF

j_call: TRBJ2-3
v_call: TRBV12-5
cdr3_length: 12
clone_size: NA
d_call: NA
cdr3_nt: TGTGCTAGTGACCCGGGACTTAATACGCAGTATTTT
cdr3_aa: CASDPGLNTQYF

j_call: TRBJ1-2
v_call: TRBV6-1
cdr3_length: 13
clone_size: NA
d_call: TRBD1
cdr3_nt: TGTGCCAGCCTTATGGACAGGGCCTATGGCTACACCTTC
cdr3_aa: CASLMDRAYGYTF

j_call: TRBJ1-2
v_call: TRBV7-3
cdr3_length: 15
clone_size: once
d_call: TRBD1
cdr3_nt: TGTGCCAGCAGCTTATCAGGGGGCGCGGGCTATGGCTACACCTTC
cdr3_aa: CASSLSGGAGYGYTF

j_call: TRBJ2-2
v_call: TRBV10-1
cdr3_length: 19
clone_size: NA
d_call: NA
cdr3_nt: TGCGCCAGCAGTGAAGGTTGGAGATATGGACAGAGAAACACCGGGGAGCTGTTTTTT
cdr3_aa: CASSEGWRYGQRNTGELFF

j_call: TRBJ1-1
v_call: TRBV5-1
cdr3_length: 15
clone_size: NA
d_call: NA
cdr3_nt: TGCGCCAGCAGCTCGCGGACAAGCATGAACACTGAAGCTTTCTTT
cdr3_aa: CASSSRTSMNTEAFF

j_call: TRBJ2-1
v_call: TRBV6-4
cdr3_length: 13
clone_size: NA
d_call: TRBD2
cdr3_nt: TGTGCCAGCAGTGACTCAGGGACTACCGAGCAGTTCTTC
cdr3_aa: CASSDSGTTEQFF

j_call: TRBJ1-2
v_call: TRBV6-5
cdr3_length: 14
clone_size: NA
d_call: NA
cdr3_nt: TGTGCCAGCAGACCCGACAGAGACTACTATGGCTACACCTTC
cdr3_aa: CASRPDRDYYGYTF

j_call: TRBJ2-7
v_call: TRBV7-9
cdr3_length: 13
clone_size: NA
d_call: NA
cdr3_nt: TGTGCCAGCAGCTTTCAGGGTTCCTACGAGCAGTACTTC
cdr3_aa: CASSFQGSYEQYF

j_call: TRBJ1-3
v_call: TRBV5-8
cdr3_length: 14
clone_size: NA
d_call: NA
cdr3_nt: TGTGCCAGCAGCTTGGACCTCTCGGGAAACACCATATATTTT
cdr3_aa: CASSLDLSGNTIYF

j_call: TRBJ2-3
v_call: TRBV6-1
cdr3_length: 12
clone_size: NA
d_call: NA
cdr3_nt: TGTGCCACCAGCTGGCCCACAGATACGCAGTATTTT
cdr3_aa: CATSWPTDTQYF

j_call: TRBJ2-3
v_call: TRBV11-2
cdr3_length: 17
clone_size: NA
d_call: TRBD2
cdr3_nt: TGTGCCAGCAGCCCCCAAGTAGCGGGGCGTTTCACAGATACGCAGTATTTT
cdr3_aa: CASSPQVAGRFTDTQYF

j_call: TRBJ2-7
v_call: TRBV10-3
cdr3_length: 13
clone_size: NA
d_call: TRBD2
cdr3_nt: TGTGCCATCAGTGAGCGGGAGGGCTACGAGCAGTACTTC
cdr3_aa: CAISEREGYEQYF

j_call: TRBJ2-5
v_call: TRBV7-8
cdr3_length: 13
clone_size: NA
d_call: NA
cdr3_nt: TGTGCCAGCACCATGACGGCGCAAGAGACCCAGTACTTC
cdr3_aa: CASTMTAQETQYF

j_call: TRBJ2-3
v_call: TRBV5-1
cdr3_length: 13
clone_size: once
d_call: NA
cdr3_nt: TGCGCCAGCAGAACGCAGCCCACGGATACGCAGTATTTT
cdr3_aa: CASRTQPTDTQYF

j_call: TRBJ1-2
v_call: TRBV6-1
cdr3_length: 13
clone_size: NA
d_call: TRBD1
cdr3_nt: TGTGCCAGCAGTGTGACAGGGAACTATGGCTACACCTTC
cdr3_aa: CASSVTGNYGYTF

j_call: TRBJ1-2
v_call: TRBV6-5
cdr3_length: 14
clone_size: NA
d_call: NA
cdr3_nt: TGTGCCAGCAGCCACGGACAGTCGGGCTACGGCTACACCTTC
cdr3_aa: CASSHGQSGYGYTF

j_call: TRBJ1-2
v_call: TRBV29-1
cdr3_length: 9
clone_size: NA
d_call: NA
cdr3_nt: TGCAGCGTTGATGGCGGCTACACCTTC
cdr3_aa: CSVDGGYTF

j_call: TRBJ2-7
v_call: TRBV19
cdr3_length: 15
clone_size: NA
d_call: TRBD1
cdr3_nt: TGTGCCAGTAGTATAGGGGCAGGGGGCTTCTACGAGCAGTACTTC
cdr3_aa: CASSIGAGGFYEQYF

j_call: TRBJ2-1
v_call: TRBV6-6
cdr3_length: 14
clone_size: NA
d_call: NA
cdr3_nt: TGTGCCAGCAGCTCCGTCCCAAATATCAATGAGCAGTTCTTC
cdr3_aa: CASSSVPNINEQFF

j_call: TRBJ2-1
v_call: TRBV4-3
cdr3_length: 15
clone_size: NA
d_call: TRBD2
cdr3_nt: TGCGCCAGCAGCCAAGTCGCGGGAGGGTATAATGAGCAGTTCTTC
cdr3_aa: CASSQVAGGYNEQFF

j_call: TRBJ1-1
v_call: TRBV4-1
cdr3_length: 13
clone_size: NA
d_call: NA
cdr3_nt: TGCGCCAGCGCTACACAGGGCGGGGCTGAAGCTTTCTTT
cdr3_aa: CASATQGGAEAFF

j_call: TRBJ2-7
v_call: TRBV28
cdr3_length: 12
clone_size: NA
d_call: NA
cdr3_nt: TGTGCCAGCAGTGGGTTGGGCAACGAGCAGTACTTC
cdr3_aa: CASSGLGNEQYF

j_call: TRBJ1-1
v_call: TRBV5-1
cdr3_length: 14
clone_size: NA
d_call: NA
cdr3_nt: TGCGCCAGCACCGCCGGTCAGGGGAACACTGAAGCTTTCTTT
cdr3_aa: CASTAGQGNTEAFF

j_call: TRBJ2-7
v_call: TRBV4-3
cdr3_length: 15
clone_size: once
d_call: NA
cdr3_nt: TGCGCCAGCAGCCAAGATCGCAGGGACTTTGACGAGCAGTACTTC
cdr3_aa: CASSQDRRDFDEQYF

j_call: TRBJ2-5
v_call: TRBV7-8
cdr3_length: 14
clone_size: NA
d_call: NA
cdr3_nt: TGTGCCAGCAGGCGCCTCAGGGATCAAGAGACCCAGTACTTC
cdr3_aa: CASRRLRDQETQYF

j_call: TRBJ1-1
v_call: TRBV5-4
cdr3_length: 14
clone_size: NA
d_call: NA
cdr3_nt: TGTGCCAGCAGGTATAGGGTAGAAAACACTGAAGCTTTCTTT
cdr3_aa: CASRYRVENTEAFF

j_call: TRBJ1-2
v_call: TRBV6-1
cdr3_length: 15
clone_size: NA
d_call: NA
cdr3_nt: TGTGCCAGCAGTGATCTGCCCGGGACCGGGAGGGGCTACACCTTC
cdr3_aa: CASSDLPGTGRGYTF

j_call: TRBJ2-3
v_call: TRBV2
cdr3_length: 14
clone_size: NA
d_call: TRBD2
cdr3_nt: TGTGCCAGCAGTGTACTAGCGGGCACAGATACGCAGTATTTT
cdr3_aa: CASSVLAGTDTQYF

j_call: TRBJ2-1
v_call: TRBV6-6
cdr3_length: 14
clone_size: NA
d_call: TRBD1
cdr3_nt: TGTGCCAGCAGCAGCCATAGGACAGGGGATGAGCAGTTCTTC
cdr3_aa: CASSSHRTGDEQFF

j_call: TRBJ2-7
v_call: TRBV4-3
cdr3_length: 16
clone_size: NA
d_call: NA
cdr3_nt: TGCGCCAGCAGCCAAGATGCTAGCGCCTCCTCCTACGAGCAGTACTTC
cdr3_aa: CASSQDASASSYEQYF

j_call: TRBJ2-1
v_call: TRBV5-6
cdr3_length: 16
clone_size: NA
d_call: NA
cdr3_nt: TGTGCCAGCAGCTTACCGGGACAACCCATGGGGAATGAGCAGTTCTTC
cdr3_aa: CASSLPGQPMGNEQFF

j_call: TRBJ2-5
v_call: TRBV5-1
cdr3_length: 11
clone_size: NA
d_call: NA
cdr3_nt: TGCGCCAGCAGCGTGGGAGAGACCCAGTACTTC
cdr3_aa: CASSVGETQYF

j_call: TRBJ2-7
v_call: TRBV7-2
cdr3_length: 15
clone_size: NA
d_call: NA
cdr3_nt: TGTGCCAGCAGCTTAATTAGTGGGCAGCTATACGAGCAGTACTTC
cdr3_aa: CASSLISGQLYEQYF